This T cell receptor (beta chain) comes out of a study of glioma-infiltrating T cells after dendritic cell vaccination. As regards this clone: What it recognizes is unknown.

This table comes from immunoSEQ multiplex PCR, and its TCRdb copy is limited to in-frame clones, with some not included. The top ten hold about 2.1% of the sample, which has about 73,000 clones, 82% seen once. The V gene's germline CDR1 is MNHNS and CDR2 SASEGT. Trimming took 6 bases from V and 7 from J, leaving 16 bases between them. The CDR3 loop spans 14 amino acids. Points from the study as a whole: Higher pretreatment TIL content predicted longer progression-free time and survival.

The chain is built from TRBV6-1 and TRBJ2-1; perhaps TRBD2 as D (7 bases). The TCR originated in a human donor with glioblastoma. This sample comprised blood, obtained before dendritic cell vaccination. Here the CDR3 reads CASSGQRGLNEQFF. CDR3 nucleotide sequence: TGTGCCAGCAGCGGACAGCGGGGCCTGAATGAGCAGTTCTTC.